This entry is about one T cell receptor (beta chain). Assay: immunoSEQ multiplex PCR; the TCRdb copy retains only in-frame clones and omits some. There are 40,000 or so clones in the sample; about nine tenths occur only once, and about a tenth lies in the top ten. The data are from a study of OX40 agonist ivuxolimab in advanced cancers. Background on the study: Ivuxolimab doses were 0.01, 0.1, 0.3, 1.5, 3 or 10 mg/kg every 2 weeks.

Germline V gene sequence: CDR1 MNHEY, CDR2 SVGAGI. Trimming took 5 bases from V and 2 from J; bases not matched to a gene: 5. There are 14 residues in the CDR3. This receptor was taken from an adult with an advanced solid tumor such as melanoma, head and neck, liver or kidney cancer. The sequencing used CD4+ or CD8+ T cells sorted from blood, collected in a trial of the OX40 agonist ivuxolimab. This sequence joins TRBV6-5 and TRBJ2-7; TRBD1 aligns across 8 bases. The CDR3 reads CASSVPGGTYEQYF. In nucleotides, the CDR3 is TGTGCCAGCAGTGTCCCAGGGGGCACCTACGAGCAGTACTTC.